These 13 T cell receptor beta chains were all obtained from the same sample, sequenced in a study of blood T cell repertoires in COVID-19. Generated by immunoSEQ multiplex PCR, the TCRdb table keeps only in-frame clones and is missing some. The sample holds 200,000 or so clones, roughly 84% seen once. Sample: PBMCs or T cells enriched from blood (not recorded which). The receptors stem from a man aged 35-49 years who had recovered from COVID-19.

The chain has TRBV6-4 and TRBJ2-1, with D perhaps matching TRBD2 (6 bases). V was trimmed by 4 bases and J by 9 bases, leaving 16 bases between them. Germline-derived CDR1 and CDR2 are MRHNA and SNTAGT. This CDR3 region has 14 residues. The CDR3 sequence: CASSASPGVGEQFF. CDR3 DNA sequence: TGTGCCAGCAGTGCCTCTCCGGGGGTGGGTGAGCAGTTCTTC.

The chain combines TRBV21-1 with TRBJ2-2; TRBD1 was called by the table and not checked on the DNA. TRBV21-1 is recorded as a pseudogene. This CDR3 comprises 20 residues. The CDR3 protein is CASSKRAKGDSPLDTGELFF. Written as DNA, the CDR3 is TGTGCCAGCAGCAAACGGGCCAAGGGGGACAGTCCACTGGACACCGGGGAGCTGTTTTTT.

The V gene is TRBV2, the J gene TRBJ2-2; D is possibly TRBD2 (6 bases). V was shortened by 0 bases and J by 3 bases, with 8 bases between the two germline ends. Germline CDR1 SNHLY, CDR2 FYNNEI. The CDR3 contains 15 residues. The CDR3 sequence: CASSEAEGYTGELFF. The CDR3 DNA sequence: TGTGCCAGCAGTGAAGCGGAGGGGTACACCGGGGAGCTGTTTTTT. Variable domain in full (rest from reference TRBV2 and TRBJ2-2): EPEVTQTPSHQVTQMGQEVILRCVPISNHLYFYWYRQILGQKVEFLVSFYNNEISEKSEIFDDQFSVERPDGSNFTLKIRSTKLEDSAMYFCASSEAEGYTGELFFGEGSRLTVL.

The chain combines TRBV28 with TRBJ1-2, with TRBD1 matching 7 bases. V was pared by 7 bases and J by 5 bases, with 4 bases of the junction left unmatched. This CDR3 spans 12 amino acids. Germline values: CDR1 MDHEN, CDR2 SYDVKM. CDR3 DNA: TGTGCCAGCACCCAGGGACAGTATGGCTACACCTTC. Translated, it gives CASTQGQYGYTF.

V usage is TRBV19 and J usage is TRBJ2-1, with 12 bases that match TRBD2. The germline gives CDR1 LNHDA, CDR2 SQIVND (reference sequence). CDR3 size: 15 residues. J lost 6 bases, V lost 9 bases, and 9 bases had no gene match. DNA for the CDR3: TGTGCCAGCAACTCACTAGCGGGGGGTCGCAATGAGCAGTTCTTC. Its translation: CASNSLAGGRNEQFF.

CDR3: CASSVRTGGNTGELFF. As DNA, the CDR3 is TGCGCCAGCAGCGTCCGGACAGGGGGAAACACCGGGGAGCTGTTTTTT. The genes are TRBV5-1 and TRBJ2-2; 10 bases align to TRBD1. The CDR3 runs to 16 residues. Germline V gene sequence: CDR1 SGHRS, CDR2 YFSETQ. J was trimmed by 2 bases and V by 4 bases; bases with no gene match: 5.

The genes are TRBV3-1 (or the pseudogene TRBV3-2) and TRBJ1-3; D is unresolved. Germline V lookup: CDR1 LGHDT, CDR2 YNNKEL (reference sequence). Trimming took 2 bases from V and 0 from J, leaving 8 bases between them. The CDR3 has 15 residues. The CDR3 DNA reads as TGTGCCAGCAGCCAAAGCCCGAGCTCTGGAAACACCATATATTTT. This encodes CASSQSPSSGNTIYF.

This chain links TRBV9 with TRBJ1-5; 9 bases agree with TRBD1. J lost 3 bases, V lost 2 bases, and 3 bases had no gene match. CDR3 size: 15 residues. Per the germline V gene, CDR1 is SGDLS and CDR2 is YYNGEE. The CDR3, as DNA: TGTGCCAGCAGCGTTACAGGGGGCGTCAATCAGCCCCAGCATTTT. Protein product: CASSVTGGVNQPQHF.

This clone was seen a single time. The chain links TRBV29-1 to TRBJ1-4, with D unresolved. CDR1 is SQVTM and CDR2 is ANQGSEA in the germline V gene. The CDR3 totals 12 residues. Between the trimmed V and J ends, which lost 5 bases and 5 bases, there was a span of 9 bases. CDR3 sequence: CSVHGGNEKLFF. CDR3 sequence (DNA): TGCAGCGTTCATGGCGGAAATGAAAAACTGTTTTTT.

This clone was observed once. V usage is TRBV29-1 and J usage is TRBJ2-1; D is ambiguous. The germline V gene has CDR1 SQVTM and CDR2 ANQGSEA. The V gene lost 2 bases and the J gene lost 6 bases, with 17 bases spanning the gap. CDR3 size: 15 residues. Here the CDR3 reads CSVEPFSLQANEQFF. CDR3 in DNA: TGCAGCGTTGAACCGTTTTCTCTGCAGGCCAATGAGCAGTTCTTC.

The V and J genes are TRBV27 and TRBJ1-1; TRBD1 matches 7 bases. Trimming removed 6 bases from V and 0 bases from J; junction bases left unmatched: 4. The CDR3 consists of 14 residues. Germline-derived CDR1 and CDR2 are MNHEY and SMNVEV (reference sequence). This chain's CDR3 is CASSLDRLNTEAFF. CDR3 nucleotides: TGTGCCAGCAGCCTGGACAGGTTGAACACTGAAGCTTTCTTT.

The chain is built from TRBV7-9 and TRBJ1-6; 7 bases fit TRBD1. Trimming removed 1 base from V and 5 bases from J; junction bases left unmatched: 2. Germline V gene data show CDR1 as SEHNR and CDR2 as FQNEAQ (reference sequence). The CDR3 has 15 amino acids. CDR3 bases: TGTGCCAGCAGCTTAGGAGACAGGGATAATTCACCCCTCCACTTT. Translating gives CASSLGDRDNSPLHF.

The chain employs TRBV28 and TRBJ1-5, with 8 bases identical to TRBD1. The CDR3 length is 16 residues. The trim removed 1 base at V and 1 base at J, leaving 3 bases unmatched. The germline gives CDR1 MDHEN, CDR2 SYDVKM. The CDR3 nucleotides read TGTGCCAGCAGTTTATATCGACAGGGGAGCAATCAGCCCCAGCATTTT. As protein: CASSLYRQGSNQPQHF.